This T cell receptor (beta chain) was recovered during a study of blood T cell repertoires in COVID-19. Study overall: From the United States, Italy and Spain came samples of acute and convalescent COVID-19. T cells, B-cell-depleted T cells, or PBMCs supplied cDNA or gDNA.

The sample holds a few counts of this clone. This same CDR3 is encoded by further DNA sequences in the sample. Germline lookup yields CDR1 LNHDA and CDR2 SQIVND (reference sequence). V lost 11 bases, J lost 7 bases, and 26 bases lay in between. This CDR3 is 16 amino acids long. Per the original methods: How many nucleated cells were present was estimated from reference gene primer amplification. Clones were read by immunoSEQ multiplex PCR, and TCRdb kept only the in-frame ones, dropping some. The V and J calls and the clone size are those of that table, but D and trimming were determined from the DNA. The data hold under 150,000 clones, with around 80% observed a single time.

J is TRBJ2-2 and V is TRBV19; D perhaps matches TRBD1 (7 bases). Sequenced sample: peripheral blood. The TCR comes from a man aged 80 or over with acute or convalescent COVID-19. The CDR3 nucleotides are TGTGCCTGGGTGGGCGGGGACAGCAGTTGGGACGGGGAGCTGTTTTTT. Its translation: CAWVGGDSSWDGELFF. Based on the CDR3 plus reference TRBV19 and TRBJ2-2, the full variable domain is DGGITQSPKYLFRKEGQNVTLSCEQNLNHDAMYWYRQDPGQGLRLIYYSQIVNDFQKGDIAEGYSVSREKKESFPLTVTSAQKNPTAFYLCAWVGGDSSWDGELFFGEGSRLTVL.